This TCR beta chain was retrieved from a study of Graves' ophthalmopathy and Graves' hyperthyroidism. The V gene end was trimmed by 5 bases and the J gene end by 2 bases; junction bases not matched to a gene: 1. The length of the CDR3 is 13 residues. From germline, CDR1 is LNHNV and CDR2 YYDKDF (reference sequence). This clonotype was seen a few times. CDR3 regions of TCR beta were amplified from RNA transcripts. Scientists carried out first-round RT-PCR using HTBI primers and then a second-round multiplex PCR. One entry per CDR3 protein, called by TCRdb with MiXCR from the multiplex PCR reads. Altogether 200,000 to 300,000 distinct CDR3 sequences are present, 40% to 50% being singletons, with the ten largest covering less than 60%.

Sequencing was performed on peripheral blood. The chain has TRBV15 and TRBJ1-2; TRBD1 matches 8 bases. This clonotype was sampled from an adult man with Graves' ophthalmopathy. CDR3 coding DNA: TGTGCCACCAGCTGGGACAGGAACTATGGCTACACCTTC. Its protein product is CATSWDRNYGYTF.